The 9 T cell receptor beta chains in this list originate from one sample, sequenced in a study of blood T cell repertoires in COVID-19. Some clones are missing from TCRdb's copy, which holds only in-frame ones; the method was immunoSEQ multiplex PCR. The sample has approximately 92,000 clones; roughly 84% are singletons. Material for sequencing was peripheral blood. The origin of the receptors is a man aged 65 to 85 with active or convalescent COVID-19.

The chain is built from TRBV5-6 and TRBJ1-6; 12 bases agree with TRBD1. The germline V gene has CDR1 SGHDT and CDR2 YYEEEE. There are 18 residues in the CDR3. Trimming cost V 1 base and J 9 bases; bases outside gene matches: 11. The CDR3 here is CASSLLGQGAGIASPLHF. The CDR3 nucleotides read TGTGCCAGCAGCTTGTTGGGACAGGGGGCTGGTATCGCTTCACCCCTCCACTTT.

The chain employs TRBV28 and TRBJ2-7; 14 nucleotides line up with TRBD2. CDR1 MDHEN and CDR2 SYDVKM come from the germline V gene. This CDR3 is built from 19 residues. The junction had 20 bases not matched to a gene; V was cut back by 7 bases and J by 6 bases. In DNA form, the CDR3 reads TGTGCCAGCACCCTTAGGCCGCTCGGACTAGCGGGGGGTAGCGGCGAGCAGTACTTC. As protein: CASTLRPLGLAGGSGEQYF.

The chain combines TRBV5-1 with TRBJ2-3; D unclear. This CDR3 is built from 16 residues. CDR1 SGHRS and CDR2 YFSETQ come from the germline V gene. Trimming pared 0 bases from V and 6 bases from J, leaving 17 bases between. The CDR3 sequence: CASSLGELTIRDTQYF. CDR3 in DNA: TGCGCCAGCAGCTTGGGAGAACTAACTATAAGGGATACGCAGTATTTT. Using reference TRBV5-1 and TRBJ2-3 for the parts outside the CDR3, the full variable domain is KAGVTQTPRYLIKTRGQQVTLSCSPISGHRSVSWYQQTPGQGLQFLFEYFSETQRNKGNFPGRFSGRQFSNSRSEMNVSTLELGDSALYLCASSLGELTIRDTQYFGPGTRLTVL.

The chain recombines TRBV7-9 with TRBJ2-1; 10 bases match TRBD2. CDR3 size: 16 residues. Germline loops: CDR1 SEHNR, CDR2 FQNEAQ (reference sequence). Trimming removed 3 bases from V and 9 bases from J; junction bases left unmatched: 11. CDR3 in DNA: TGTGCCAGCAGCTTCCCCCCTAGCGGGGGTTTGGGTGAGCAGTTCTTC. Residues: CASSFPPSGGLGEQFF.

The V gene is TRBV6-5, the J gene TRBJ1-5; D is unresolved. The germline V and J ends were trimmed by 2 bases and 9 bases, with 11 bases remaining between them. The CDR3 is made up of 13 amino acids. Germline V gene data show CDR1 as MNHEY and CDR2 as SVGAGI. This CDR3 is CASSYNRDRPQHF. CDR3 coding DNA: TGTGCCAGCAGTTACAATCGGGATCGGCCCCAGCATTTT.

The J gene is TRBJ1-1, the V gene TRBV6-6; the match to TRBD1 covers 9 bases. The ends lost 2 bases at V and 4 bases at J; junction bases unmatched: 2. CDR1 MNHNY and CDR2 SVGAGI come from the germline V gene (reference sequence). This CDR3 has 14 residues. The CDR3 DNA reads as TGTGCCAGCAGTTACGACAGGGGGAGCACTGAAGCTTTCTTT. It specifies CASSYDRGSTEAFF.

CDR3 residues: CASSLVSGYGYTF. CDR3 DNA sequence: TGTGCCAGCAGCTTAGTATCGGGCTATGGCTACACCTTC. The chain uses TRBV7-8 and TRBJ1-2; no firm D call. Trimming took 1 base from V and 4 from J, leaving 7 bases between them. CDR3 size: 13 residues. In germline, CDR1 is SGHVS, CDR2 FQNEAQ.

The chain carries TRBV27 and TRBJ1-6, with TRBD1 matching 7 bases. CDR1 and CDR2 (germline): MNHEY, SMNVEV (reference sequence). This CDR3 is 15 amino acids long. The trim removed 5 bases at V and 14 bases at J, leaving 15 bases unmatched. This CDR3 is CASSLTGALIESLHF. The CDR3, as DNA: TGTGCCAGCAGTCTTACAGGGGCCCTAATAGAATCCCTCCACTTT.

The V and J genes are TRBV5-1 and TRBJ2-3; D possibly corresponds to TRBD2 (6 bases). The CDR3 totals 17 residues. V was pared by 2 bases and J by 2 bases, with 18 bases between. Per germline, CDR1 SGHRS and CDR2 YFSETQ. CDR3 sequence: CASSLARTGGATDTQYF. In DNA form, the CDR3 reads TGCGCCAGCAGCTTAGCCCGGACCGGAGGGGCCACAGATACGCAGTATTTT.